The clone carrying this T cell receptor (beta chain) was observed a single time. Assay used: immunoSEQ multiplex PCR; TCRdb lists only in-frame clones, some missing. The sample consists of 30,000 to 45,000 clones, 90% to 95% of them appearing once. The data are from a study of T cell changes during pregnancy in multiple sclerosis. CDR3 length equals 13 residues. The V and J ends lost 2 bases and 5 bases respectively, with 9 bases between them. The germline V gene has CDR1 MNHEY and CDR2 SVGAGI. This clonotype was sampled from a female donor in good health, enrolled as a control in a pregnancy study. The sequences come from CD4+ T cells from peripheral blood mononuclear cells, collected in the second trimester of pregnancy. The chain links TRBV6-5 to TRBJ1-2, with D possibly TRBD1 on 6 matching bases. The CDR3 DNA is TGTGCCAGCAGTTACGAAAGGGGGTATGGCTACACCTTC. It codes for CASSYERGYGYTF.